This T cell receptor (beta chain) stems from a study of PD-L1 blockade in urothelial cancer. The table came from immunoSEQ multiplex PCR; TCRdb's copy has only in-frame clones and leaves some out. This sample has 50,000 to 55,000 clones, with approximately 75% found just once. The CDR3 is 13 amino acids. The germline V gene encodes CDR1 SQVTM and CDR2 ANQGSEA. V was pared by 5 bases and J by 8 bases, with 16 bases between. This chain uses TRBV29-1 with TRBJ2-1; D ambiguous. The specimen was PBMCs, collected around atezolizumab (anti-PD-L1) treatment. This TCR came from a man between 65 and 79 years old with urothelial cancer. CDR3 residues: CSVHLTRVDEQFF. DNA of the CDR3: TGCAGCGTTCATCTTACCCGGGTCGATGAGCAGTTCTTC.